This TCR beta chain was profiled in a study of technical replicates of blood from a handful of donors. The table came from immunoSEQ multiplex PCR; TCRdb's copy has only in-frame clones and leaves some out. The sample lists tens of thousands of clones, roughly 93% occurring once. The CDR3 loop spans 16 amino acids. What was sequenced was T cells isolated from PBMCs. V usage is TRBV12-1 and J usage is TRBJ2-1; TRBD2, the table's D call, lacks a check against the DNA. TRBV12-1 is shown as a pseudogene. The sequence came from a human donor in good health. The CDR3 region is CASSFEVADSYNEQFF. Written as DNA, the CDR3 is TGTGCCAGCAGCTTTGAAGTAGCGGACTCCTACAATGAGCAGTTCTTC.